This T cell receptor (beta chain) was obtained from a study of blood T cell repertoires in COVID-19. Study overall: Whether acute or convalescent, the COVID-19 samples came from the United States, Italy and Spain. PBMCs, B-cell-depleted T cells, or T cells were the source of the cDNA or gDNA that made up the material.

In the original processing: Reference gene primer amplification gave estimated nucleated cell counts. Generated by immunoSEQ multiplex PCR, the TCRdb table keeps only in-frame clones and is missing some. The V and J calls and clone size come from that table; D and trimming were worked out from the DNA. The sample holds about 180,000 clones, roughly 81% seen once. The CDR3 length is 12 residues. Per germline, CDR1 LGHNA and CDR2 YNFKEQ. V was trimmed by 1 base and J by 5 bases, leaving 5 bases between them. The gene calls are TRBV4-2 and TRBJ2-5, with D unclear. The TCR sequence derives from an elderly woman with COVID-19, enrolled during active disease. The sequenced sample was peripheral blood. CDR3 sequence (DNA): TGTGCCAGCAGCCAAGGCGTCGAGACCCAGTACTTC. Translating gives CASSQGVETQYF.